The text below deals with one T cell receptor beta chain. The clone's antigen remains unknown. No qualities accompany the bases; no much larger clone lies one base away. The record originates from a study of blood T cell repertoires in COVID-19 (dated by TCRdb to 2020 to 2022). About the full investigation: Samples covering the acute and convalescent phases of COVID-19 were provided by collaborators in the United States, Italy and Spain. Deeply sampled blood TCRbeta repertoires from subjects exposed to, actively infected with, or recovered from COVID-19 were included in the dataset. The sample metadata nearly always contained a de-identified subject ID, COVID-19 status, age in years and sex. The samples were drawn from two sources: the first 160 participants of the ongoing ImmuneRACE study, and 1,000 to 1,500 subjects contributed by 6 global collaborators. The prospective study material was composed of cDNA or gDNA derived from T cells, B-cell-depleted T cells, or PBMCs. The repertoires were made available in a free public database intended to serve as a resource for research on the immune response to SARS-CoV-2. Where available, HLA class I and class II types were taken from metadata supplied by the sample provider and were not determined by assay-based typing.

Each collaborating institution followed its own protocols to collect whole blood in K2EDTA tubes. Collaborator samples were shipped for TCRbeta analysis as frozen whole blood, isolated PBMCs, or DNA extracted from either sample type. Paper-wide results and their limitations: The amount of clinical and demographic metadata varied by source and participant and was provided uncurated.

V lost 5 bases and J lost 5 bases; the stretch between them is 12 bases long. From its cysteine to its phenylalanine, the CDR3 spans 13 amino acids. Only the CDR3 part of the read is kept: 39 bases, read in frame from the first base. The germline V gene (reference sequence) sets CDR1 to LNHNV and CDR2 to YYDKDF. TCRbeta CDR3 regions were amplified from genomic DNA using the immunoSEQ Assay, a bias-controlled multiplex PCR. Per the original workflow: The number of nucleated cells in each sample was estimated from the amplification of reference gene primers within the assay. Sequence reads were collapsed and filtered to measure the absolute abundance of every unique TCRbeta CDR3 rearrangement. For each sample, productive Simpson clonality was calculated as the square root of Simpson's diversity index over productive rearrangements. This immuneACCESS table, as held by TCRdb, lists in-frame sequences with V and J called but not all clones. Of the missing ones, under half trace to an unresolved V gene in checked studies; the others have no known cause. The DNA was the basis for D and trimming; V, J and clone size are from that table. The sample table lists under 200,000 clones, 87% of them with a count of one. In total, the top ten clones hold over 3.5% of the sample.

The sequenced material came from peripheral blood. The receptor was isolated from a man younger than 35 with active or convalescent COVID-19. The rearrangement joined TRBV15 to TRBJ1-1; the D gene lacks a confident call. Read as DNA, the sequence is TGTGCCACCAGCGGACGGGAGTCAACTGAAGCTTTCTTT. It is translated as CATSGRESTEAFF.